This T cell receptor (beta chain) was documented in a study of T cell clones after liver transplantation. Study background: Post-transplant blood was tracked for graft-donor-reactive T cell clones identified in a pre-transplant mixed lymphocyte reaction.

V was clipped by 4 bases and J by 3 bases, with 14 bases between them. This CDR3 has 14 residues. The germline V gene has CDR1 SGHRS and CDR2 YFSETQ. TCRdb keeps only in-frame clones here, not all; method: immunoSEQ multiplex PCR. The profile shows some 110,000 clones, approximately 85% of them singletons. The chain has TRBV5-1 and TRBJ2-7, with D perhaps matching TRBD2 (5 bases). The sequences come from CD4+ T cells from blood, collected before liver transplant. The origin of this receptor is a human donor who received a liver transplant. This CDR3 is CASSVDPGNYEQYF. The CDR3 DNA follows: TGCGCCAGCAGCGTGGATCCGGGGAACTACGAGCAGTACTTC.